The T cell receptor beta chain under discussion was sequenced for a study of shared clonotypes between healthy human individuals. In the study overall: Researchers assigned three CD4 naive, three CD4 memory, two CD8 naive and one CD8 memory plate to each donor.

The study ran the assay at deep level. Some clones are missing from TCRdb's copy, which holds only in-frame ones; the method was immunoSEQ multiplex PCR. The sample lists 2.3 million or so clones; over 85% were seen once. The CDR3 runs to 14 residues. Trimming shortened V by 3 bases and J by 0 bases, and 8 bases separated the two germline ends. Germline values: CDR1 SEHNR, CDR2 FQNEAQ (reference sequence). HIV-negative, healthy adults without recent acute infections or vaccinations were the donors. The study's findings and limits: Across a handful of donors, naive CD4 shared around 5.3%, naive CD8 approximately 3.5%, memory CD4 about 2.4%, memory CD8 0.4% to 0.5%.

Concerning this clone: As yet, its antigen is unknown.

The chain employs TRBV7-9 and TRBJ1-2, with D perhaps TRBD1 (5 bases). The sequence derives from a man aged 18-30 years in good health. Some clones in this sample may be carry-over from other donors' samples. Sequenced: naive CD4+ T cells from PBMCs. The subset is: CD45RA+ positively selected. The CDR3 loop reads CASSFRGANYGYTF. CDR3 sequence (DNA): TGTGCCAGCAGCTTCCGGGGGGCTAACTATGGCTACACCTTC.